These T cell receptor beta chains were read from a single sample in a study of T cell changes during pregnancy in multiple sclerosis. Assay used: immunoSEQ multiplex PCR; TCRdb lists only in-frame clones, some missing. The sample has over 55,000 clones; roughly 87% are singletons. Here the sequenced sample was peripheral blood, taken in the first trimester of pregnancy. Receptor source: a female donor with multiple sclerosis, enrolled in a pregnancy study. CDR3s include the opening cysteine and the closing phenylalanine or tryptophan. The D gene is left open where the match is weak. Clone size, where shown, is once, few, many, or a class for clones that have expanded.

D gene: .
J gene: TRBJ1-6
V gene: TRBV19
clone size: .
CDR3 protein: CASRDWNNSPLHF
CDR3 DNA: TGTGCCAGTAGGGACTGGAATAATTCACCCCTCCACTTT

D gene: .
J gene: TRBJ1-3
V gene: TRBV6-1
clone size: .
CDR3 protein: CASSEGQTEEIGNTIYF
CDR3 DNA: TGTGCCAGCAGTGAGGGGCAAACCGAAGAGATTGGAAACACCATATATTTT

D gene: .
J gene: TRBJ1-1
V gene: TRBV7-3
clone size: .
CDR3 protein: CASKDSPHTEAFF
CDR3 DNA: TGTGCCAGCAAAGACAGCCCTCACACTGAAGCTTTCTTT

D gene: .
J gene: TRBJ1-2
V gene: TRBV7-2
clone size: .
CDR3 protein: CASTSQGKFGYTF
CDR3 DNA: TGTGCCAGCACCAGTCAGGGAAAATTTGGCTACACCTTC

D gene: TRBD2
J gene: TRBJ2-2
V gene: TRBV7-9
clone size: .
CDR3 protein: CASSVRTRENTGELFF
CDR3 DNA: TGTGCCAGCAGCGTGCGGACTAGGGAAAACACCGGGGAGCTGTTTTTT

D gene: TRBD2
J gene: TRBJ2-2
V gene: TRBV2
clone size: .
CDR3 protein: CASSSRGGGANTGELFF
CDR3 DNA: TGTGCCAGCAGTTCCCGGGGCGGGGGGGCGAACACCGGGGAGCTGTTTTTT

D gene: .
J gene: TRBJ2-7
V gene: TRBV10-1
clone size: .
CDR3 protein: CARLPGLYYEQYF
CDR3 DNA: TGCGCCAGACTTCCGGGACTCTACTACGAGCAGTACTTC

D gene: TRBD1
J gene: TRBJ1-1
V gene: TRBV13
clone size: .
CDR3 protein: CASSYGQGALF
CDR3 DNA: TGTGCCAGCAGTTACGGACAGGGCGCCCTCTTT

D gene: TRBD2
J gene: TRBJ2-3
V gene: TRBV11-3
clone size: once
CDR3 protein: CASSLGGGGRTDTQYF
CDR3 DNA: TGTGCCAGCAGCTTAGGCGGCGGGGGGCGCACAGATACGCAGTATTTT

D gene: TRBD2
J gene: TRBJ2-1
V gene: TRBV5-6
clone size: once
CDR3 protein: CASSLWGGSYNEQFF
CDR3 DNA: TGTGCCAGCAGCTTGTGGGGGGGCTCCTACAATGAGCAGTTCTTC

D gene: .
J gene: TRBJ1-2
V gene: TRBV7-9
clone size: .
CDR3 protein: CASSLGVASTNYGYTF
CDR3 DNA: TGTGCCAGCAGCTTAGGTGTAGCCTCGACTAACTATGGCTACACCTTC

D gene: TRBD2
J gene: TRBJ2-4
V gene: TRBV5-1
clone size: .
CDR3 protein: CASSRVAGAEDIQYF
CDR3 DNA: TGCGCCAGCAGCAGGGTAGCGGGGGCTGAGGACATTCAGTACTTC

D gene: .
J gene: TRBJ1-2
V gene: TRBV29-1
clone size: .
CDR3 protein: CSVGKGGDLANYGYTF
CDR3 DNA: TGCAGCGTGGGAAAAGGGGGTGACCTAGCTAACTATGGCTACACCTTC

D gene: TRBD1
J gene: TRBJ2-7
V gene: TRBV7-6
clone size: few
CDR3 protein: CASSLTGGYEQYF
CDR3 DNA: TGTGCCAGCAGCTTGACAGGGGGCTACGAGCAGTACTTC